The next 18 T cell receptor beta chains were all read from a single sample in a study of T-cell reconstitution after alpha-beta-depleted transplantation in children. This sample's TCRbeta library carried unique molecular identifier barcodes. One entry per CDR3 protein results from TCRdb running MiXCR on the PCR reads. Altogether about 360,000 distinct CDR3 sequences are present, 13% being singletons, with the ten largest covering over 3.5%. This specimen was PBMCs, taken from the stem cell graft. The receptors were gathered from a human donor who donated a stem cell graft to a child with Fanconi anemia.

The rearrangement links TRBV5-6 to TRBJ2-7; no definite D call. Germline values: CDR1 SGHDT, CDR2 YYEEEE. With 9 bases removed from V and 3 bases from J, the gap between germline ends came to 13 bases. The CDR3 has 12 residues. CDR3 DNA: TGTGCCATGAGCCAAGGGCTCTACGAGCAGTACGTC. This gives the protein CAMSQGLYEQYV.

The chain recombines TRBV12-3 or TRBV12-4 with TRBJ2-1; 9 bases align to TRBD2. The CDR3 is 15 residues long. Trimming cost V 5 bases and J 4 bases; bases outside gene matches: 6. This CDR3 reads CASSERGDGYNEQFF. In nucleotides, the CDR3 is TGTGCCAGCAGTGAGCGGGGGGATGGTTACAATGAGCAGTTCTTC.

This clonotype came up many times. The chain carries TRBV29-1 and TRBJ2-3; 7 bases fit TRBD1. The CDR3 sequence is 15 residues long. Germline V lookup: CDR1 SQVTM, CDR2 ANQGSEA. V was pared by 4 bases and J by 2 bases, with 9 bases of the junction left unmatched. CDR3 in amino acids: CSVVIGTDNTDTQYF. CDR3 DNA sequence: TGCAGCGTTGTCATCGGGACAGACAACACAGATACGCAGTATTTT.

The gene calls are TRBV29-1 and TRBJ2-5, with TRBD2 as a possible D gene (5 bases). V lost 4 bases to trimming and J lost 5 bases, with 17 bases between them. Germline values: CDR1 SQVTM, CDR2 ANQGSEA. This CDR3 region has 14 residues. Here the CDR3 reads CSVGLSGIGETQYF. CDR3 DNA: TGCAGCGTTGGGTTATCGGGGATTGGGGAGACCCAGTACTTC.

This clonotype showed up many times. The gene calls are TRBV5-1 and TRBJ1-1; D is perhaps TRBD1 (5 bases). This CDR3 has 12 amino acids. Trimming took off 6 bases at V and 3 bases at J, with 9 bases between the two ends. Germline V gives CDR1 SGHRS, CDR2 YFSETQ. This chain's CDR3 is CASMGEHTEAFF. DNA of the CDR3: TGCGCCAGCATGGGGGAACACACTGAAGCTTTCTTT.

This chain joins TRBV29-1 and TRBJ2-5; 7 bases align to TRBD2. Germline lookup yields CDR1 SQVTM and CDR2 ANQGSEA. This CDR3 is 15 amino acids long. V was pared by 6 bases and J by 4 bases, with 14 bases of the junction left unmatched. CDR3 in amino acids: CSVLRGGGRSETQYF. In DNA form, the CDR3 reads TGCAGCGTCCTCCGTGGGGGGGGGAGATCAGAGACCCAGTACTTC.

The chain uses TRBV21-1 and TRBJ1-1; the D call of TRBD1 is as the table states it, not checked on the DNA. TRBV21-1 is a listed pseudogene. This CDR3 has 15 residues. The chain's CDR3 is CASRQGWRGDTEAFF. The DNA for the CDR3 is TGTGCCAGCCGACAGGGGTGGAGGGGGGACACTGAAGCTTTCTTT.

This clonotype has ten or more counts. V and J are TRBV10-3 and TRBJ2-3, with D possibly matching TRBD2 (5 bases). The V and J ends lost 7 bases and 2 bases respectively, with 13 bases between them. Germline assignment: CDR1 ENHRY and CDR2 SYGVKD. This CDR3 is 14 amino acids long. The CDR3 reads CAITPGEYTDTQYF. The CDR3 DNA reads as TGTGCCATCACCCCCGGGGAGTACACAGATACGCAGTATTTT.

This clonotype was picked up many times. The chain couples TRBV5-1 to TRBJ2-5; 7 positions match TRBD1. CDR3 size: 17 residues. V lost 3 bases and J lost 4; bases outside the gene matches: 15. CDR1 and CDR2 from the germline V gene are SGHRS and YFSETQ. The chain's CDR3 is CASSSFGNTGEIETQYF. As DNA, the CDR3 is TGCGCCAGCAGCTCCTTCGGGAATACAGGGGAGATAGAGACCCAGTACTTC. The whole variable domain, filled in from reference TRBV5-1 and TRBJ2-5, reads KAGVTQTPRYLIKTRGQQVTLSCSPISGHRSVSWYQQTPGQGLQFLFEYFSETQRNKGNFPGRFSGRQFSNSRSEMNVSTLELGDSALYLCASSSFGNTGEIETQYFGPGTRLLVL.

In its sample, this clonotype was seen a few times. The CDR3 reads CASSRTLLTGSNEKLFF. Written as DNA, the CDR3 is TGTGCCAGCAGCCGCACCCTCCTGACAGGGTCGAATGAAAAACTGTTTTTT. The gene calls are TRBV5-5 and TRBJ1-4, with 7 bases lining up with TRBD1. J lost 5 bases, V lost 4 bases, and 14 bases had no gene match. The CDR3 runs to 17 residues. Germline V lookup: CDR1 SGHKS, CDR2 YYEKEE (reference sequence).

This clonotype was counted many times. V is TRBV9 and J is TRBJ2-1, with D unresolved. Trimming removed 2 bases from V and 10 bases from J, with 13 bases in between. CDR1 and CDR2 from the germline V gene are SGDLS and YYNGEE. This CDR3 spans 13 amino acids. The CDR3 DNA follows: TGTGCCAGCAGCGTTAACTATGTCATGGAGCAGTTCTTC. It translates to CASSVNYVMEQFF.

This clonotype has ten or more counts. The CDR3 sequence: CASTPRSDSPLHF. CDR3 bases: TGTGCCAGCACCCCCCGGAGCGATTCACCCCTCCACTTT. This chain connects TRBV28 to TRBJ1-6; D gene ambiguous. The CDR3 length is 13 residues. Trimming removed 7 bases from V and 8 bases from J, with 12 bases in between. Looked up from germline, CDR1 is MDHEN and CDR2 is SYDVKM.

This clonotype was observed many times. The J gene is TRBJ2-2, the V gene TRBV4-2; TRBD2 is a possible D gene (6 bases). Germline loops: CDR1 LGHNA, CDR2 YNFKEQ. This CDR3 region has 16 residues. The V end lost 1 base, the J end lost 1 base, and 10 bases lay between the germline ends. CDR3 sequence (DNA): TGTGCCAGCAGCCAAGGTGCTAGCGTGAACACCGGGGAGCTGTTTTTT. Translating gives CASSQGASVNTGELFF.

V usage is TRBV28 and J usage is TRBJ2-7; D is undetermined. V lost 2 bases to trimming and J lost 6 bases, with 11 bases between them. The germline gives CDR1 MDHEN, CDR2 SYDVKM. This CDR3 comprises 13 residues. CDR3 loop: CASSLAPWGEQYV. The CDR3 nucleotides read TGTGCCAGCAGTTTAGCCCCCTGGGGCGAGCAGTACGTC.

This clonotype was observed at least ten times. The CDR3 does not close with the conserved phenylalanine or tryptophan, likely indicating a read error. Because the CDR3's place on the DNA is in doubt, the DNA is left out and the CDR3 is given as listed by TCRdb. This chain joins TRBV10-1 and TRBJ1-1; TRBD1, the table's D call, lacks a check against the DNA. Per germline, CDR1 WNHNN and CDR2 SYGVQD (reference sequence). Both ends counted, the CDR3 spans 10 residues. This CDR3 reads CASSGGQVSL.

The chain carries TRBV5-6 and TRBJ2-3; 10 positions agree with TRBD2. The germline CDR1 and CDR2 sequences are SGHDT and YYEEEE. The CDR3 extends over 15 amino acids. Trimming took 9 bases from V and 4 from J; bases not matched to a gene: 11. CDR3 amino acids: CATKASGGAPDTQYF. CDR3 DNA: TGTGCCACCAAGGCCAGCGGGGGGGCCCCAGATACGCAGTATTTT.

Ten or more counts support this clonotype. V is TRBV20-1 and J is TRBJ2-7, with D perhaps TRBD1 or TRBD2 (5 bases each). This CDR3 region has 12 residues. The germline CDR1 and CDR2 sequences are DFQATT and SNEGSKA (reference sequence). V was clipped by 3 bases and J by 7 bases, with 13 bases between them. CDR3 sequence reads: CSASPGPGEQYF. The CDR3 bases are TGCAGTGCTAGCCCGGGACCAGGAGAGCAGTACTTC.

This clonotype was recorded at least ten times. The J gene is TRBJ1-1, the V gene TRBV5-1; 9 bases align to TRBD1. The CDR3 is 14 residues long. Trimming cost V 4 bases and J 4 bases; bases outside gene matches: 5. Looked up from germline, CDR1 is SGHRS and CDR2 is YFSETQ. The CDR3 DNA is TGCGCCAGCAGCCCCGGGACAGGGTTCACTGAAGCTTTCTTT. It specifies CASSPGTGFTEAFF.